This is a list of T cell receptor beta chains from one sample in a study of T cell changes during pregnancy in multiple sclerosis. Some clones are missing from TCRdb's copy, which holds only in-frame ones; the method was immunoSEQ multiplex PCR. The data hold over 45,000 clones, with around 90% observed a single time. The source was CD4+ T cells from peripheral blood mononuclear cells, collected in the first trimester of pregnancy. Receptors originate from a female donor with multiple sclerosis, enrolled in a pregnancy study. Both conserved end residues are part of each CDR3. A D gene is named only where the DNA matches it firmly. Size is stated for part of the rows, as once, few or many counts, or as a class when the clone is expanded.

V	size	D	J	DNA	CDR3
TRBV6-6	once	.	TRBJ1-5	TGTGCCAGCAGTTCTAGTGCGGTCAATCAGCCCCAGCATTTT	CASSSSAVNQPQHF
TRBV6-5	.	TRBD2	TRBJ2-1	TGTGCCAGCAGTTACCGCGGGGGTAGCAATGAGCAGTTCTTC	CASSYRGGSNEQFF
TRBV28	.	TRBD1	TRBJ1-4	TGTGCCAGCAGTAACAGGGGGGGGGATGAAAAACTGTTTTTT	CASSNRGGDEKLFF
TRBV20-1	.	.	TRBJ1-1	TGCAGGCCTAAGGCGGGAGATGAAGCTTTCTTT	CRPKAGDEAFF
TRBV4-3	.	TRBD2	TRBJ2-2	TGCGCCAGCAGTTATAGCGGGGGGGCGAACACCGGGGAGCTGTTTTTT	CASSYSGGANTGELFF
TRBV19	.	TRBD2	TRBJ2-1	TGTGCCAGCGGGACTAGCGGGGTCGATGAGCAGTTCTTC	CASGTSGVDEQFF
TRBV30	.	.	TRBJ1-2	TGTGCCTGGAGCGAGGGCCGAGGGAGGTATGGCTACACCTTC	CAWSEGRGRYGYTF
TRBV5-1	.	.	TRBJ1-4	TGCGCCAGCAGTCTCCGGGGTACTAATGAAAAACTGTTTTTT	CASSLRGTNEKLFF
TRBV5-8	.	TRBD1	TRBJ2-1	TGTGCCAGCATCGTACTGGGACAGGGGATGAATGAGCAGTTCTTC	CASIVLGQGMNEQFF
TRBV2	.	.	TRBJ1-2	TGTGCCAGCAGTGAAGTGGCGGGGTTTGCTAACTATGGCTACACCTTC	CASSEVAGFANYGYTF
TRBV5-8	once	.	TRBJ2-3	TGTGCCAGCAGCTTGGCCGTTGTCAGCGGGTACGATACGCAGTATTTT	CASSLAVVSGYDTQYF
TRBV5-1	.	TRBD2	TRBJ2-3	TGCGCCAGCAGCTTGGACGGACTAGCGGGAGGGGTAGATACGCAGTATTTT	CASSLDGLAGGVDTQYF
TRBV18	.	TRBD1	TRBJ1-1	TGTGCCAGCTCACTAGGACAGGGCGGGACTGAAGCTTTCTTT	CASSLGQGGTEAFF
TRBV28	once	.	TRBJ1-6	TGTGCCAGCAGTCACCCCGGGGCGGGGAATTCACCCCTCCACTTT	CASSHPGAGNSPLHF
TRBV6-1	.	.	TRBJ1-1	TGTGCCAGCAGTGACCCGGACAGAGCGAACACTGAAGCTTTCTTT	CASSDPDRANTEAFF
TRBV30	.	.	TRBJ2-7	TGTGCCTGGACAGCGGGCCTGACCTACGAGCAGTACTTC	CAWTAGLTYEQYF
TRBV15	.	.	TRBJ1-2	TGTGCCACCAGCAGAGATCCCCAGGGCTCTGGCTACACCTTC	CATSRDPQGSGYTF